The clone carrying this TCR beta chain showed up just a few times. Reverse transcription of extracted RNA yielded cDNA, which provided the sequencing template. Clones were read by immunoSEQ multiplex PCR, and TCRdb kept only the in-frame ones, dropping some. The data contain approximately 210,000 clones, 40% to 55% of them singletons. Germline V lookup: CDR1 MDHEN, CDR2 SYDVKM. The CDR3 runs to 14 residues. V was clipped by 5 bases and J by 3 bases; unmatched bases: 1. The data are from a study of CD8+ T cells in alopecia areata. Study-wide background: Treated individuals took tofacitinib by mouth, 5 to 10 mg twice daily. Using the percentage of affected scalp area, treated patients' severity was scored.

As to treatment: oral pan-JAK inhibitor, 5-10 mg twice daily. V and J are TRBV28 and TRBJ2-5, with TRBD2 identical over 12 bases. The sequence was obtained from a human donor with alopecia areata. The starting material was CD4+ T cells sorted from blood, obtained at roughly week 36, from a patient treated with tofacitinib. CDR3 in DNA: TGTGCCAGCAGTAGACTAGCGGGAGAAGAGACCCAGTACTTC. Translated, it gives CASSRLAGEETQYF.